The 20 T cell receptor beta chains given below trace back to one sample, sequenced in a study of vaccination effects on CD4 cells after COVID-19. Antigens for these TCRs are unknown. Culturing for about 9 days preceded CD4+ T cell isolation. Two-dose vaccination with either BNT162b2 or mRNA-1273 was given to the participants. The data were produced by immunoSEQ multiplex PCR, yet TCRdb's version contains in-frame clones alone and is incomplete. This table holds 25,000 to 35,000 clones, 70% to 85% found once. The material was CD4+ T cells from PBMCs cultured without peptide, obtained after COVID-19 vaccination. The receptors stem from a human donor who received a COVID-19 vaccine.

The rearrangement uses TRBV5-8 and TRBJ2-4, with D tentatively TRBD1 (6 bases). The ends were cut back, 2 bases at V and 0 bases at J, with 15 bases in the middle. The CDR3 runs 17 residues. Germline V gives CDR1 SGHTS, CDR2 YDEGEE. The CDR3 DNA reads TGTGCCAGCAGCTTTGCACCGGGACATCTAGCCAAAAACATTCAGTACTTC. Protein sequence: CASSFAPGHLAKNIQYF.

V and J are TRBV4-1 and TRBJ1-4; unclear D gene. Trimming shortened V by 10 bases and J by 5 bases, and 26 bases separated the two germline ends. The V gene's germline CDR1 is MGHRA and CDR2 YSYEKL. This CDR3 region has 17 residues. For the CDR3, the DNA is TGCGCCACTGGGTCCGACAAGCACCGCGCCCGCAATGAAAAACTGTTTTTT. This encodes CATGSDKHRARNEKLFF.

This clone turned up a few times. The rearrangement links TRBV9 to TRBJ1-1; D remains ambiguous. The V gene lost 0 bases and the J gene lost 1 base, with 7 bases spanning the gap. CDR1 SGDLS and CDR2 YYNGEE come from the germline V gene. The CDR3 is 14 residues long. The CDR3 coding sequence is TGTGCCAGCAGCGTAGATCAAGGGAACACTGAAGCTTTCTTT. It encodes CASSVDQGNTEAFF.

V gene TRBV18 combines with J gene TRBJ2-3; 10 bases are a match to TRBD1. CDR1 and CDR2 (germline): KGHSH, LQKENI. J was trimmed by 0 bases and V by 2 bases; bases with no gene match: 8. The CDR3 has 18 residues. The CDR3 nucleotides are TGTGCCAGCTCACCAACCGGGACAGGGGTTAGTAGCACAGATACGCAGTATTTT. This codes for CASSPTGTGVSSTDTQYF.

V is TRBV10-3 and J is TRBJ1-1; unclear D gene. The CDR3 runs 16 residues. Germline CDR1 and CDR2: ENHRY and SYGVKD. V was cut by 4 bases and J by 1 base, with 16 bases left in between. The CDR3 spells CAISVRAAGTNTEAFF. The CDR3 bases are TGTGCCATCAGTGTGAGGGCGGCAGGCACGAACACTGAAGCTTTCTTT.

V gene TRBV7-9 combines with J gene TRBJ1-4; D uncertain. V was cut by 4 bases and J by 8 bases, with 5 bases left in between. This CDR3 is 11 amino acids long. The germline V gene has CDR1 SEHNR and CDR2 FQNEAQ (reference sequence). CDR3 residues: CASSSGEKLFF. The CDR3 DNA reads TGTGCCAGCAGCTCAGGCGAAAAACTGTTTTTT.

The genes are TRBV9 and TRBJ1-2, with D tentatively TRBD1 (5 bases). The germline CDR1 and CDR2 sequences are SGDLS and YYNGEE. This CDR3 comprises 14 residues. Between the trimmed V and J ends, which lost 0 bases and 8 bases, there was a span of 14 bases. The CDR3 loop reads CASSVANWGRGYTF. In DNA, the CDR3 is TGTGCCAGCAGCGTAGCGAATTGGGGACGAGGCTACACCTTC.

The chain has TRBV19 and TRBJ2-7; 10 positions match TRBD1. The V gene's germline CDR1 is LNHDA and CDR2 SQIVND (reference sequence). Germline trimming cut 10 bases from V and 5 bases from J; bases unmatched to any gene: 11. The CDR3 contains 14 residues. The CDR3 DNA reads TGTGCCACCAAGCGGGACAGGGGAGTTAACGAGCAGTACTTC. Amino acids: CATKRDRGVNEQYF.

The chain has TRBV28 and TRBJ1-5; D is unclear. The CDR3 spans 10 residues. V was pared by 2 bases and J by 8 bases, with 1 base between. Germline V gene lookup returns CDR1 MDHEN and CDR2 SYDVKM. Here the CDR3 DNA reads TGTGCCAGCAGTTTAGAGCCCCAGCATTTT. Its protein product is CASSLEPQHF.

This clone showed up just once. The V call is TRBV7-9, the J call TRBJ2-3; 10 positions match TRBD2. CDR3 length equals 17 residues. Trimming cost V 3 bases and J 3 bases; bases outside gene matches: 9. Germline V CDR1 and CDR2: SEHNR, FQNEAQ (reference sequence). The CDR3 DNA is TGTGCCAGCAGCTTCAGCGGGAGGGCCGTTAGAACAGATACGCAGTATTTT. Translating it yields CASSFSGRAVRTDTQYF.

The chain is built from TRBV4-2 and TRBJ1-5; TRBD1 agrees at 7 bases. The germline V gene has CDR1 LGHNA and CDR2 YNFKEQ. CDR3 size: 16 residues. Unmatched junction bases numbered 6, after V lost 1 base and J lost 3 bases. In nucleotides, the CDR3 is TGTGCCAGCAGCCAAGCCCCAGGGGGACACAATCAGCCCCAGCATTTT. This sequence encodes CASSQAPGGHNQPQHF.

The rearrangement joins TRBV11-2 to TRBJ1-2, with D perhaps TRBD1 (6 bases). V dropped 6 bases and J dropped 1 base, with 18 bases sitting between them. This CDR3 has 16 amino acids. Germline values: CDR1 SGHAT, CDR2 FQNNGV. In DNA form, the CDR3 reads TGTGCCAGCAGTCCCTTGGGGGGGGGCGATAACTATGGCTACACCTTC. As protein: CASSPLGGGDNYGYTF. The variable domain in full, with the rest retrieved from reference TRBV11-2 and TRBJ1-2, is EAGVAQSPRYKIIEKRQSVAFWCNPISGHATLYWYQQILGQGPKLLIQFQNNGVVDDSQLPKDRFSAERLKGVDSTLKIQPAKLEDSAVYLCASSPLGGGDNYGYTFGSGTRLTVV.

This chain joins TRBV4-1 and TRBJ1-2; D call uncertain. This CDR3 contains 15 residues. The V gene's germline CDR1 is MGHRA and CDR2 YSYEKL. Trimming pared 0 bases from V and 5 bases from J, leaving 13 bases between. CDR3 nucleotides: TGCGCCAGCAGCCAAGATGGAGGATTGAGATATGGCTACACCTTC. Its translation is CASSQDGGLRYGYTF.

The V and J genes are TRBV3-1 (or the pseudogene TRBV3-2) and TRBJ1-1; 7 bases fit TRBD1. Unmatched junction bases numbered 10, after V lost 4 bases and J lost 5 bases. This CDR3 spans 15 amino acids. CDR1 and CDR2 (germline): LGHDT, YNNKEL (reference sequence). CDR3 in amino acids: CASSPDGTAFTEAFF. CDR3 DNA: TGTGCCAGCAGCCCAGACGGGACAGCTTTTACTGAAGCTTTCTTT.

The chain combines TRBV6-4 with TRBJ1-6, with D possibly matching TRBD1 (6 bases). Germline V gene sequence: CDR1 MRHNA, CDR2 SNTAGT. The V gene lost 4 bases and the J gene lost 9 bases, with 10 bases spanning the gap. The CDR3 is 13 amino acids. CDR3 region: CASSVRRGSPLHF. CDR3 nucleotide sequence: TGTGCCAGCAGTGTGCGCAGGGGTTCACCCCTCCACTTT.

This clone was found a few times. The chain employs TRBV3-1 (or the pseudogene TRBV3-2) and TRBJ1-1, with no clear D. The germline V gene has CDR1 LGHDT and CDR2 YNNKEL (reference sequence). Trimming removed 1 base at V and 7 bases at J, with 4 bases between. This CDR3 has 11 amino acids. Written as DNA, the CDR3 is TGTGCCAGCAGCCAAGGGATTGAAGCTTTCTTT. Its protein is CASSQGIEAFF.

This clone was counted only a few times. This sequence joins TRBV7-9 and TRBJ1-5; tentative D call: TRBD1 (6 bases). The CDR3 is 12 amino acids. Germline V CDR1 and CDR2: SEHNR, FQNEAQ (reference sequence). V lost 4 bases and J 6 bases, leaving 7 bases between the germline ends. The CDR3 DNA is TGTGCCAGCAGCTCAGGGGTTCAGCCCCAGCATTTT. This encodes CASSSGVQPQHF.

The rearrangement joins TRBV14 to TRBJ1-4, with a possible D match to TRBD1 (5 bases). V lost 4 bases and J 7 bases, leaving 16 bases between the germline ends. Germline assignment: CDR1 SGHDN and CDR2 FVKESK. The CDR3 loop spans 15 amino acids. For the CDR3, the DNA is TGTGCCAGCAGCCGGGCGGACATGAAAGCTGAAAAACTGTTTTTT. Its translation is CASSRADMKAEKLFF.

This clone was detected a few times. This chain connects TRBV5-8 to TRBJ1-1; D not certain. The germline V and J ends were trimmed by 2 bases and 1 base, with 15 bases remaining between them. CDR1 SGHTS and CDR2 YDEGEE come from the germline V gene. The CDR3 length is 16 residues. CDR3 DNA: TGTGCCAGCAGCTTCGGATCGGGCGGGAAGAACACTGAAGCTTTCTTT. Translated: CASSFGSGGKNTEAFF.

This chain uses TRBV16 with TRBJ2-6, with a possible D match to TRBD1 (6 bases). Germline V CDR1 and CDR2: KGHSY, FQNENV. CDR3 length equals 16 residues. V was clipped by 0 bases and J by 2 bases, with 8 bases between them. CDR3 coding DNA: TGTGCCAGCAGCCAATCTCACAGGGCTGGGGCCAACGTCCTGACTTTC. Translating gives CASSQSHRAGANVLTF.